The sequence of this T cell receptor beta chain was determined in a study of T cells in Graves' hyperthyroidism and ophthalmopathy. V was clipped by 8 bases and J by 8 bases, with 18 bases between them. The germline V gene has CDR1 MNHEY and CDR2 SMNVEV (reference sequence). The CDR3 runs 14 residues. The source material, RNA transcripts, was used to amplify TCR beta CDR3 regions. HTBI primers were the set used in a first-round RT-PCR of the TCR CDR3. MiXCR, run by TCRdb on the multiplex PCR reads, gives a single entry per CDR3 protein. The sample contains about 400,000 distinct CDR3 sequences, roughly 13% of which appear only once.

Sequences were obtained from blood. This clonotype was obtained from a woman aged 18-29 years with Graves' hyperthyroidism. V is TRBV27 and J is TRBJ1-4; possible D gene TRBD1, 6 bases. In DNA form, the CDR3 reads TGTGCCAGCCGGAAGGGACACCTTTCCGAAAAACTGTTTTTT. Translated: CASRKGHLSEKLFF.